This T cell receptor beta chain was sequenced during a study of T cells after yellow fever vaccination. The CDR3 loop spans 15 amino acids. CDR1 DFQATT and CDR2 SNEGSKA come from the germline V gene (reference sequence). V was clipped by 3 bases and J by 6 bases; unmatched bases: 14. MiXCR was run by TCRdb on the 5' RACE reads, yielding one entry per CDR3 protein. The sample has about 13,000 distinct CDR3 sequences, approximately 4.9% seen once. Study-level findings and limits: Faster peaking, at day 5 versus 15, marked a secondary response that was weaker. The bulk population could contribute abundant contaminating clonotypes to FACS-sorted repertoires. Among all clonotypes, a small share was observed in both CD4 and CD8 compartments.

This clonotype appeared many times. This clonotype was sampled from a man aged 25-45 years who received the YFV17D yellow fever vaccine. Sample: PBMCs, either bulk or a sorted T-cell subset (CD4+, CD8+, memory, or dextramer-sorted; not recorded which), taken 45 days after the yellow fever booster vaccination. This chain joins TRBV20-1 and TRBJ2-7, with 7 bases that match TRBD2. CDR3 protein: CSARPLAGLTSEQYF. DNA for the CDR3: TGCAGTGCTAGGCCCCTTGCGGGACTAACGTCCGAGCAGTACTTC.